This T cell receptor beta chain appears in the sequencing data of a study of cytomegalovirus exposure and HLA in healthy donors. Trimming removed 5 bases from V and 3 bases from J; junction bases left unmatched: 4. Germline V lookup: CDR1 MNHEY, CDR2 SMNVEV (reference sequence). This CDR3 is built from 14 residues. PCR involved 60 Vbeta and 13 Jbeta primers. Measured with immunoSEQ multiplex PCR; TCRdb has only the in-frame clones, and not every one. The repertoire holds some 170,000 clones, around 81% seen once, with roughly 4.5% in the top ten. The sequence was obtained from a woman aged 18-29 years in good health and CMV-seropositive. Sequencing input: PBMCs. The gene calls are TRBV27 and TRBJ2-7, with 10 bases lining up with TRBD1. For the CDR3, the DNA is TGTGCCAGCAGTCTAGGACAGGGGGGCTACGAGCAGTACTTC. Encoded protein: CASSLGQGGYEQYF.